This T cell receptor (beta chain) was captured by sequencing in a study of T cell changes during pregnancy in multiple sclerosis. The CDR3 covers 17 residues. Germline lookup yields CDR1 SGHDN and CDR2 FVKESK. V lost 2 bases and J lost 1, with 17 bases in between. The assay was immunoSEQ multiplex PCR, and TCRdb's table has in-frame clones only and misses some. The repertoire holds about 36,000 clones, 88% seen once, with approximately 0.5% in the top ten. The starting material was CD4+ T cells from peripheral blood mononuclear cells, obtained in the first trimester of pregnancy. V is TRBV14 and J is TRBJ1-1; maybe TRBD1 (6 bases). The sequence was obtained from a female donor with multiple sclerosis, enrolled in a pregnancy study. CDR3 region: CASSQLTGMGPNTEAFF. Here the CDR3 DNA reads TGTGCCAGCAGCCAATTGACAGGCATGGGACCGAACACTGAAGCTTTCTTT.